This T cell receptor beta chain appears in the sequencing data of a study of blood T cell repertoires in COVID-19. J lost 4 bases, V lost 5 bases, and 6 bases had no gene match. The CDR3 consists of 15 residues. Per the germline V gene, CDR1 is MNHEY and CDR2 is SVGAGI. Generated by immunoSEQ multiplex PCR, the TCRdb table keeps only in-frame clones and is missing some. Of some 170,000 clones detected, 80% to 90% appear once; the ten largest clones hold 13% to 15%. The TCR comes from a man between 50 and 59 years old who had recovered from COVID-19. Sequencing input: PBMCs or T cells enriched from blood (not recorded which). This chain connects TRBV6-5 to TRBJ1-5; 9 bases map to TRBD1. The CDR3 is CASSPRDRANQPQHF. Here the CDR3 DNA reads TGTGCCAGCAGTCCACGGGACAGGGCGAATCAGCCCCAGCATTTT.